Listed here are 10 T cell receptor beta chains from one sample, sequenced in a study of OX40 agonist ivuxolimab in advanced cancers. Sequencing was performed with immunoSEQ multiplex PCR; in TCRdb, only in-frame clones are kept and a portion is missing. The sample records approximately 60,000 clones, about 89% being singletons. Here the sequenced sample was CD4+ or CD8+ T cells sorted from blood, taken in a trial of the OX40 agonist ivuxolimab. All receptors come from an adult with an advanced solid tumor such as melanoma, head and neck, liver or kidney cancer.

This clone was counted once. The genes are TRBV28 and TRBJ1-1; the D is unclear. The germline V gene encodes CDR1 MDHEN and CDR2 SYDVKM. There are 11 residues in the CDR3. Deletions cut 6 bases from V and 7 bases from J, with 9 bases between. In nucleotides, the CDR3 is TGTGCCAGCAGACTGTCCCATGAAGCTTTCTTT. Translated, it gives CASRLSHEAFF.

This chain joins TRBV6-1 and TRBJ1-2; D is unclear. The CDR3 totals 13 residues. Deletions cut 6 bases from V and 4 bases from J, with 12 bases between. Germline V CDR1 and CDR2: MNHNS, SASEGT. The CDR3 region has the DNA TGTGCCAGCAGCCCGACGGAGAGCTATGGCTACACCTTC. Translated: CASSPTESYGYTF.

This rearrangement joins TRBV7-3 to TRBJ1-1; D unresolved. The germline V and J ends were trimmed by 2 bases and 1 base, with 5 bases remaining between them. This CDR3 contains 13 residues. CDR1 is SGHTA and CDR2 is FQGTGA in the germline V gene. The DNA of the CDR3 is TGTGCCAGCAGCTTATCTAAGAACACTGAAGCTTTCTTT. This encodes CASSLSKNTEAFF.

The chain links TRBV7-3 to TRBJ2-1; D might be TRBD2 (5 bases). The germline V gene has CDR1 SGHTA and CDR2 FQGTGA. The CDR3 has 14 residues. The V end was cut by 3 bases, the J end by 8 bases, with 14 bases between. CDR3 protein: CASSFGPGWDEQFF. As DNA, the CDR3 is TGTGCCAGCAGCTTCGGTCCGGGATGGGATGAGCAGTTCTTC.

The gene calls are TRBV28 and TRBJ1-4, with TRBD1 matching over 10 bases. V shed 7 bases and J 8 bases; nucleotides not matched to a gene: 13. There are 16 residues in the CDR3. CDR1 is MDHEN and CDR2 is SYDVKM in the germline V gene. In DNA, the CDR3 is TGTGCCAGCACTTGGACAGGGGGTTTGAGGTGGGAAAAACTGTTTTTT. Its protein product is CASTWTGGLRWEKLFF.

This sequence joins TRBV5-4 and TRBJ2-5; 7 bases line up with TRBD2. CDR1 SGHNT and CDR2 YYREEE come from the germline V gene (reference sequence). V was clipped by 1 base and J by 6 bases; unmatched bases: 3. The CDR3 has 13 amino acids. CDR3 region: CASSLWGGQTQYF. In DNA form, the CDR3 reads TGTGCCAGCAGCTTGTGGGGAGGGCAGACCCAGTACTTC.

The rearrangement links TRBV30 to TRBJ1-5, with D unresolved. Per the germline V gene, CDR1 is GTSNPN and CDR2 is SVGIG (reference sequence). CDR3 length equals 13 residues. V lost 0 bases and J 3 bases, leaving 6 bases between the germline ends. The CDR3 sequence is CAWSVSPNQPQHF. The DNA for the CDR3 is TGTGCCTGGAGTGTATCGCCCAATCAGCCCCAGCATTTT. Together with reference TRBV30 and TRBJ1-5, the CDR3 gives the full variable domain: SQTIHQWPATLVQPVGSPLSLECTVEGTSNPNLYWYRQAAGRGLQLLFYSVGIGQISSEVPQNLSASRPQDRQFILSSKKLLLSDSGFYLCAWSVSPNQPQHFGDGTRLSIL.

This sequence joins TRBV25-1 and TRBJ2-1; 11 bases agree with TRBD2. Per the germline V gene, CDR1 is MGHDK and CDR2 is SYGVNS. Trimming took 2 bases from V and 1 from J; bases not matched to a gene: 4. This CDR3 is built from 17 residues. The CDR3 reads CASSETRTSGSYNEQFF. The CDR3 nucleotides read TGTGCCAGCAGTGAAACCAGGACTAGCGGGTCCTACAATGAGCAGTTCTTC.

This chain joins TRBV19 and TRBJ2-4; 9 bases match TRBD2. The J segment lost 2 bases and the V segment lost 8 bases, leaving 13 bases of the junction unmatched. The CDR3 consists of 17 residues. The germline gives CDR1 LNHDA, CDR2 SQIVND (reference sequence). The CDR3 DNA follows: TGTGCCAGTTCCCTACTAGCGGGCCCGAAGACCAAAAACATTCAGTACTTC. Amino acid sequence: CASSLLAGPKTKNIQYF. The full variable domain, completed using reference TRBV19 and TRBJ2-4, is DGGITQSPKYLFRKEGQNVTLSCEQNLNHDAMYWYRQDPGQGLRLIYYSQIVNDFQKGDIAEGYSVSREKKESFPLTVTSAQKNPTAFYLCASSLLAGPKTKNIQYFGAGTRLSVL.

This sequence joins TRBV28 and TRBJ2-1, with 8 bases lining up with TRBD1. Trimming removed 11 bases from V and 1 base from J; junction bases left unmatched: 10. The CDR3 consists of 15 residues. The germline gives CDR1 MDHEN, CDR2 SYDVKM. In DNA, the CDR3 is TGTGCCGTTTCATCCACAGGGGGGTCCTACAATGAGCAGTTCTTC. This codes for CAVSSTGGSYNEQFF.